This T cell receptor (beta chain) was identified during a study of T-cell memory formation after mild COVID-19. Study-level results: Clonal second-wave expansions that peaked on day 37 had unconfirmed SARS-CoV-2 specificity. There were some responding clones in pre-infection memory, which suggested that cross-reactive memory had joined.

On this clonotype: The target antigen is unknown.

TCRdb fed the 5' RACE reads into MiXCR, producing one record per CDR3 protein. The profile shows more than 110,000 distinct CDR3 sequences, about 23% of them singletons. Deletions cut 4 bases from V and 7 bases from J, with 27 bases between. This CDR3 has 18 amino acids. Germline loops: CDR1 SGDLS, CDR2 YYNGEE. V and J are TRBV9 and TRBJ2-4; D might be TRBD1 (6 bases). The TCR originated in an adult woman who had mild COVID-19 (a few samples of this study predate the infection). Cell type and time point are not known. Sequences were obtained from PBMCs or a T cell subset sorted from them (not recorded which). The CDR3 reads CASSPTPGTHFAGNIQYF. In nucleotides, the CDR3 is TGTGCCAGCAGCCCGACCCCCGGGACACACTTTGCCGGGAACATTCAGTACTTC.